The 24 T cell receptor beta chains presented below share a single source sample, sequenced in a study of cytomegalovirus exposure and HLA in healthy donors. PCR employed 60 Vbeta and 13 Jbeta primers. The table came from immunoSEQ multiplex PCR; TCRdb's copy has only in-frame clones and leaves some out. The data show approximately 190,000 clones, with more than 75% seen just once and about 14% held by the top ten. Sequenced sample: PBMCs. The receptors come from a woman aged 25-40 years in good health and CMV-seropositive.

The chain is built from TRBV2 and TRBJ2-3, with 8 bases matching TRBD2. With V trimmed by 8 bases and J by 0 bases, 7 bases remained unmatched. CDR1 and CDR2 from the germline V gene are SNHLY and FYNNEI. The CDR3 is made up of 15 amino acids. For the CDR3, the DNA is TGTGCCAGCGAGGCTAGCGGGTTAAGCACAGATACGCAGTATTTT. Translation: CASEASGLSTDTQYF.

The chain employs TRBV19 and TRBJ2-5; D is uncertain. CDR1 is LNHDA and CDR2 is SQIVND in the germline V gene (reference sequence). The CDR3 extends over 13 amino acids. Trimming removed 3 bases from V and 2 bases from J, with 7 bases in between. The CDR3 spells CASSIGRQETQYF. CDR3 coding DNA: TGTGCCAGTAGTATCGGCAGGCAAGAGACCCAGTACTTC.

V is TRBV11-2 and J is TRBJ2-3, with D possibly being TRBD1 (5 bases). This CDR3 region has 14 residues. The germline V gene has CDR1 SGHAT and CDR2 FQNNGV. The germline V and J ends were trimmed by 1 base and 2 bases, with 7 bases remaining between them. The CDR3 protein is CASSLGGATDTQYF. As DNA, the CDR3 is TGTGCCAGCAGCTTAGGTGGGGCCACAGATACGCAGTATTTT.

This chain joins TRBV15 and TRBJ2-1; 7 nucleotides align to TRBD2. The CDR3 loop spans 14 amino acids. Germline V gives CDR1 LNHNV, CDR2 YYDKDF (reference sequence). The V segment lost 5 bases and the J segment 5 bases; nucleotides outside the gene matches: 6. The CDR3 loop reads CATSPGTTNNEQFF. CDR3 nucleotides: TGTGCCACCAGCCCCGGGACTACTAACAATGAGCAGTTCTTC.

The rearrangement links TRBV21-1 to TRBJ2-5; the listed D gene, TRBD2, was not tested against the DNA. TRBV21-1 is listed as a pseudogene. This CDR3 spans 16 amino acids. The CDR3 here is CASSYGLVGPQETQYF. The CDR3, as DNA: TGTGCCAGCAGCTACGGACTAGTAGGACCGCAAGAGACCCAGTACTTC.

This clone was found a few times. V and J are TRBV7-2 and TRBJ1-1, with 7 bases fitting TRBD1. The CDR3 loop spans 14 amino acids. V shed 1 base, J shed 3 bases, and the junction held 2 bases outside the gene matches. CDR1 is SGHTA, CDR2 FQGNSA, per germline. CDR3 in amino acids: CASSLEGQHTEAFF. CDR3 DNA: TGTGCCAGCAGCTTAGAGGGACAGCACACTGAAGCTTTCTTT.

The chain has TRBV30 and TRBJ2-7; 7 nucleotides line up with TRBD1. The germline V gene has CDR1 GTSNPN and CDR2 SVGIG (reference sequence). CDR3 length: 12 amino acids. V shed 4 bases and J 6 bases; nucleotides not matched to a gene: 6. The CDR3 nucleotides read TGTGCCTGGACCCGGACAGGCTCCGAGCAGTACTTC. Translated, it gives CAWTRTGSEQYF.

The genes are TRBV19 and TRBJ2-3; 9 bases are shared with TRBD1. Looked up from germline, CDR1 is LNHDA and CDR2 is SQIVND (reference sequence). V lost 4 bases to trimming and J lost 6 bases; unmatched junction nucleotides: 8. The CDR3 loop spans 15 amino acids. Here the CDR3 DNA reads TGTGCCAGTAGTACCGGGACAGGGCGTTGGGATACGCAGTATTTT. Translation: CASSTGTGRWDTQYF.

V is TRBV4-3 and J is TRBJ2-1; 7 positions agree with TRBD2. CDR3 length: 17 residues. The V and J ends lost 0 bases and 6 bases, in that order; junction bases with no gene match: 11. Germline CDR1 LGHNA, CDR2 YSLEER. In nucleotides, the CDR3 is TGCGCCAGCAGCCAAGATCATCCAGCGGGACCAGGCAATGAGCAGTTCTTC. Translated: CASSQDHPAGPGNEQFF.

The V call is TRBV19, the J call TRBJ1-1; 12 bases match TRBD1. The V and J ends lost 4 bases and 5 bases, in that order; junction bases with no gene match: 11. The CDR3 runs to 17 residues. CDR1 and CDR2 (germline): LNHDA, SQIVND (reference sequence). CDR3 DNA: TGTGCCAGTAGTAAGGGGACAGGGGGCTATGGAGATACTGAAGCTTTCTTT. It encodes CASSKGTGGYGDTEAFF.

V usage is TRBV6-1 and J usage is TRBJ2-5; 8 nucleotides agree with TRBD2. V was clipped by 4 bases and J by 3 bases; unmatched bases: 4. Germline values: CDR1 MNHNS, CDR2 SASEGT. CDR3 length equals 14 residues. In nucleotides, the CDR3 is TGTGCCAGCAGTGGACGGGGGGGCGAAGAGACCCAGTACTTC. Its translation: CASSGRGGEETQYF.

A few counts support this clone. The V and J genes are TRBV6-4 and TRBJ1-1; D is unclear. CDR1 is MRHNA, CDR2 SNTAGT, per germline. Trimming took 0 bases from V and 1 from J, leaving 9 bases between them. The CDR3 contains 15 residues. The CDR3 spells CASSDSKRGNTEAFF. The CDR3 DNA is TGTGCCAGCAGTGACTCGAAACGGGGGAACACTGAAGCTTTCTTT.

The rearrangement uses TRBV28 and TRBJ2-7; 8 bases line up with TRBD1. The V gene end was trimmed by 4 bases and the J gene end by 7 bases; junction bases not matched to a gene: 18. This CDR3 is built from 17 residues. In germline, CDR1 is MDHEN, CDR2 SYDVKM. CDR3 sequence: CASSSLMAPGQGREQYF. In nucleotides, the CDR3 is TGTGCCAGCAGTTCCTTAATGGCCCCCGGACAGGGACGAGAGCAGTACTTC.

The chain links TRBV5-1 to TRBJ2-1; D possibly corresponds to TRBD2 (6 bases). Germline CDR1 is SGHRS and CDR2 is YFSETQ. The CDR3 loop spans 12 amino acids. The V end was cut by 7 bases, the J end by 1 base, with 6 bases between. The CDR3 DNA follows: TGCGCCAGCGGGGGGTCCTACAATGAGCAGTTCTTC. The encoded protein is CASGGSYNEQFF. Looking up the rest from reference TRBV5-1 and TRBJ2-1 gives the full variable domain: KAGVTQTPRYLIKTRGQQVTLSCSPISGHRSVSWYQQTPGQGLQFLFEYFSETQRNKGNFPGRFSGRQFSNSRSEMNVSTLELGDSALYLCASGGSYNEQFFGPGTRLTVL.

The chain combines TRBV7-9 with TRBJ2-1; D perhaps matches TRBD2 (7 bases). Germline CDR1 SEHNR, CDR2 FQNEAQ (reference sequence). The CDR3 totals 16 residues. The ends were cut back, 3 bases at V and 3 bases at J, with 15 bases in the middle. CDR3 sequence: CASSFLRGAYYNEQFF. Written as DNA, the CDR3 is TGTGCCAGCAGCTTTTTACGGGGGGCATACTACAATGAGCAGTTCTTC.

The V and J genes are TRBV5-1 and TRBJ1-2; tentatively, D is TRBD1 (6 bases). Trimming stripped 3 bases from V and 1 base from J, with 13 bases between. The CDR3 consists of 15 residues. Germline V gives CDR1 SGHRS, CDR2 YFSETQ. CDR3 protein: CASSSHRADNYGYTF. The CDR3 region has the DNA TGCGCCAGCAGCTCCCACAGGGCTGATAACTATGGCTACACCTTC.

The chain uses TRBV14 and TRBJ2-7, with D possibly TRBD2 on 5 matching bases. V lost 4 bases to trimming and J lost 3 bases, with 13 bases between them. The CDR3 contains 14 residues. The germline gives CDR1 SGHDN, CDR2 FVKESK. In nucleotides, the CDR3 is TGTGCCAGCAGCCTAGGAGGTCTGAGCTACGAGCAGTACTTC. As protein: CASSLGGLSYEQYF.

The sample holds a few counts of this clone. The chain joins TRBV4-2 to TRBJ2-1; TRBD2 matches 8 bases. Germline CDR1 reads LGHNA; CDR2 reads YNFKEQ. The V and J ends lost 0 bases and 4 bases, in that order; junction bases with no gene match: 17. The CDR3 is 20 residues long. CDR3 coding DNA: TGTGCCAGCAGCCAAGACCCGGGGAGGTTGGCGGGGGGTTCATACAATGAGCAGTTCTTC. It translates to CASSQDPGRLAGGSYNEQFF.

The chain links TRBV29-1 to TRBJ1-4, with TRBD1 identical over 8 bases. V was pared by 6 bases and J by 0 bases, with 3 bases of the junction left unmatched. The germline V gene has CDR1 SQVTM and CDR2 ANQGSEA. This CDR3 is built from 14 residues. CDR3 DNA: TGCAGCGTCACAGGGGGAACAACTAATGAAAAACTGTTTTTT. As protein: CSVTGGTTNEKLFF.

The chain combines TRBV5-1 with TRBJ1-2, with D hard to call. CDR3 length: 14 residues. V was pared by 4 bases and J by 6 bases, with 16 bases between. Germline CDR1 SGHRS, CDR2 YFSETQ. CDR3 nucleotides: TGCGCCAGCAGCCTTGGGCCTTATGTCCATGGCTACACCTTC. It is translated as CASSLGPYVHGYTF.

The V gene is TRBV19, the J gene TRBJ2-5, with 8 bases that match TRBD2. V lost 5 bases, J lost 5 bases, and 10 bases stayed unmatched. Germline-derived CDR1 and CDR2 are LNHDA and SQIVND (reference sequence). This CDR3 is built from 15 residues. As DNA, the CDR3 is TGTGCCAGTAGTCTCCGGGGGGGGCCCAGCGAGACCCAGTACTTC. The encoded protein is CASSLRGGPSETQYF.

The chain links TRBV6-5 to TRBJ1-6; D possibly corresponds to TRBD1 (6 bases). V was shortened by 9 bases and J by 6 bases, with 15 bases between the two germline ends. CDR1 and CDR2 (germline): MNHEY, SVGAGI. The CDR3 sequence is 14 residues long. This chain's CDR3 is CASMQGPINSPLHF. The CDR3 coding sequence is TGTGCCAGTATGCAGGGGCCAATTAATTCACCCCTCCACTTT.

This chain uses TRBV6-1 with TRBJ2-5; D perhaps matches TRBD2 (6 bases). The germline V gene has CDR1 MNHNS and CDR2 SASEGT. Trimming took off 5 bases at V and 5 bases at J, with 21 bases between the two ends. The CDR3 length is 16 residues. The CDR3 bases are TGTGCCAGCAGTAAAGGGGCCGGGGCGGGGCCGGAGACCCAGTACTTC. It specifies CASSKGAGAGPETQYF.

This clone was seen a single time. CDR3 DNA sequence: TGTGCCAGCAGTGAACGGCTAGCGAACACCGGGGAGCTGTTTTTT. Protein sequence: CASSERLANTGELFF. The gene calls are TRBV2 and TRBJ2-2; D is unclear. CDR3 length: 15 residues. Germline CDR1 SNHLY, CDR2 FYNNEI. Trimming shortened V by 2 bases and J by 0 bases, and 7 bases separated the two germline ends.